The present T cell receptor (beta chain) was sequenced within a study of blood T cell repertoires in COVID-19 (dated by TCRdb to about 2020). Background for the entire study: Collaborator samples came from the United States, Italy and Spain and covered acute and convalescent phases of COVID-19. The repertoires were released in a freely available public database intended as a resource for research on the immune response to SARS-CoV-2. Samples came from the ongoing ImmuneRACE study (first 160 participants) plus 1,254 subjects from 6 global collaborators. A de-identified subject ID, COVID-19 status, age in years and sex were almost always included in the sample metadata. HLA class I and class II types, where available, came from metadata supplied by the sample provider rather than from assay-based typing. Deeply sampled blood TCRbeta repertoires from subjects exposed to, actively infected with, or recovered from COVID-19 were included in the dataset. The material from the prospective study consisted of cDNA or gDNA derived from T cells, B-cell-depleted T cells, or PBMCs. Paper-wide results and their limitations: How much clinical and demographic metadata was included differed by source and by participant, and the metadata was provided uncurated.

Participants in the prospective study were enrolled through a virtual design, were aged about 18 to 100 years, and lived in roughly 24 United States geographic areas. Cohort assignment in the prospective study relied on participant-reported clinical history from a screening survey and a study questionnaire. Recovered participants in ImmuneRACE Cohort 3 were defined by two consecutive negative NP/OP PCR tests, clearance by a healthcare professional, or resolution of symptoms. In the prospective study, mobile phlebotomists collected whole blood, serum and a nasopharyngeal or oropharyngeal swab from each participant. Over an approximately two-month period, participants in the prospective study had the option of providing additional blood draws and questionnaires. Blood samples from the prospective study were shipped frozen or at room temperature prior to DNA extraction. The immunoSEQ Assay, a bias-controlled multiplex PCR, was used to amplify TCRbeta CDR3 regions from genomic DNA. In the paper's pipeline: The number of nucleated cells in each sample was estimated from the amplification of reference gene primers within the assay. To quantify the absolute abundance of each unique TCRbeta CDR3 rearrangement, sequence reads were collapsed and filtered. For each sample, productive Simpson clonality was calculated by taking the square root of Simpson's diversity index across productive rearrangements. Entries here come from immuneACCESS through TCRdb and include only in-frame sequences with V and J called. Some clones fail to appear in such tables; in the studies checked, an unresolved V gene covers under half of the shortfall, and the cause of the remainder is unknown. V, J and clone size are taken as reported in that table, and D and trimming were inferred from the DNA itself. This sample lists 150,000 to 200,000 clones; approximately 86% were detected once. The biggest ten clones account for 2% to 2.5% of the sample.

The germline V gene yields SGHTA for CDR1 and FQGNSA for CDR2. The CDR3 has 17 amino acids, counting the end cysteine and phenylalanine. The DNA shown is the 51-base CDR3, in frame from base 1. V and J are truncated by 4 bases and 0 bases respectively, leaving an intervening sequence of 16 bases. This clone was seen once. Its antigen is still unknown. No much larger clone exists at a distance of one base, and base qualities are not known. The V and J segments used are TRBV7-2 and TRBJ1-3, with TRBD1 tentatively as D gene (5 bases match). This receptor was identified in a woman in her thirties who had recovered from COVID-19. Sequenced material: PBMCs or T cells enriched from blood (not recorded which). The nucleotides read TGTGCCAGCAGCTCCAGGGTACTTTCCAGCTCTGGAAACACCATATATTTT. This yields the protein CASSSRVLSSSGNTIYF.